The clone carrying this T cell receptor beta chain appeared a single time. Authors' data handling: The authors estimated nucleated cell counts from reference gene primer amplification. TCRdb's table, derived via immunoSEQ multiplex PCR, lists solely in-frame clones and lacks some. D and trimming come from the DNA, and the V and J calls and clone size come from that table. The repertoire holds some 260,000 clones, with approximately 83% as singletons. The CDR3 spans 15 residues. Germline CDR1 is MNHEY and CDR2 is SMNVEV (reference sequence). With V trimmed by 2 bases and J by 6 bases, 7 bases remained unmatched. This entry is derived from a study of blood T cell repertoires in COVID-19. Study-level information: The United States, Italy and Spain provided the acute and convalescent COVID-19 samples. In each case, the material was cDNA or gDNA derived from T cells, B-cell-depleted T cells, or PBMCs.

The rearrangement links TRBV27 to TRBJ1-5; 7 nucleotides align to TRBD1. The sequence was obtained from a man aged 80 or over with acute or convalescent COVID-19. The source material was peripheral blood. The CDR3 loop is CASSLRGRFGQPQHF. The DNA of the CDR3 is TGTGCCAGCAGTTTAAGGGGGCGCTTCGGTCAGCCCCAGCATTTT.